One sample yielded the 22 T cell receptor beta chains listed below, sequenced in a study of CD8+ T cells in alopecia areata. Reverse transcribed after extraction, RNA yielded cDNA as the sequencing template. Profiling relied on immunoSEQ multiplex PCR, and the TCRdb table lists in-frame clones only, not all of them. Here the sample spans about 190,000 clones, more than 55% being singletons. Treatment denoted: oral pan-JAK inhibitor, 5-10 mg twice daily. The sequencing used CD4+ T cells sorted from blood, collected around week 50, from a patient treated with tofacitinib. Receptors were obtained from a human donor with alopecia areata.

This clone was seen just once. The J gene is TRBJ2-5, the V gene TRBV15; D perhaps matches TRBD2 (6 bases). With 8 bases removed from V and 7 bases from J, the gap between germline ends came to 14 bases. Germline values: CDR1 LNHNV, CDR2 YYDKDF (reference sequence). This CDR3 has 12 amino acids. CDR3 sequence: CATWTSRGTQYF. In nucleotides, the CDR3 is TGTGCCACCTGGACGTCGCGGGGGACCCAGTACTTC.

V and J are TRBV30 and TRBJ1-5; D is uncertain. Germline CDR1 reads GTSNPN; CDR2 reads SVGIG (reference sequence). The CDR3 length is 15 residues. The V end lost 0 bases, the J end lost 1 base, and 10 bases lay between the germline ends. The CDR3 sequence: CAWSVGIISNQPQHF. The CDR3 region has the DNA TGTGCCTGGAGTGTAGGGATTATAAGCAATCAGCCCCAGCATTTT.

J is TRBJ2-3 and V is TRBV7-3; weak D call: TRBD2 (6 bases). Germline assignment: CDR1 SGHTA and CDR2 FQGTGA. Trimming left V 5 bases short and J 6 bases short, with 15 bases between. This CDR3 is built from 14 residues. The CDR3 protein is CASSPGLIGDTQYF. DNA for the CDR3: TGTGCCAGCAGCCCGGGACTTATCGGGGATACGCAGTATTTT.

The table lists this clone with a few counts. The rearrangement links TRBV11-2 to TRBJ2-3; D ambiguous. Germline values: CDR1 SGHAT, CDR2 FQNNGV. V gave up 0 bases and J gave up 3 bases, with 10 bases separating them. The CDR3 totals 15 residues. In DNA, the CDR3 is TGTGCCAGCAGCTTAGATCATGGGGTAACAGATACGCAGTATTTT. Translation gives CASSLDHGVTDTQYF.

The gene calls are TRBV30 and TRBJ2-5, with D perhaps matching TRBD1 (5 bases). Looked up from germline, CDR1 is GTSNPN and CDR2 is SVGIG (reference sequence). V gave up 4 bases and J gave up 5 bases, with 14 bases separating them. CDR3 size: 13 residues. CDR3 sequence (DNA): TGTGCCTGGATCGGACACCAAGGGGAGACCCAGTACTTC. As protein: CAWIGHQGETQYF.

This clone was seen more than once but under ten times. J is TRBJ1-6 and V is TRBV9; possible D gene TRBD1, 5 bases. The CDR3 sequence is 12 residues long. CDR1 and CDR2 (germline): SGDLS, YYNGEE. Trimming pared 4 bases from V and 10 bases from J, leaving 9 bases between. The CDR3 loop reads CASSPGGSPLHF. Here the CDR3 DNA reads TGTGCCAGCAGCCCTGGGGGATCACCCCTCCACTTT.

This chain connects TRBV7-9 to TRBJ1-5; 9 bases are shared with TRBD1. CDR3 length: 16 amino acids. Germline CDR1 SEHNR, CDR2 FQNEAQ (reference sequence). V trimming: 2 bases; J trimming: 5 bases; junction bases outside the gene matches: 7. The CDR3 DNA is TGTGCCAGCAGCTTACCACAGGGGGCCCGGGATCAGCCCCAGCATTTT. Protein sequence: CASSLPQGARDQPQHF.

The V and J genes are TRBV29-1 and TRBJ1-2; D unresolved. CDR3 size: 12 residues. Trimming took 0 bases from V and 7 from J, leaving 9 bases between them. CDR1 is SQVTM, CDR2 ANQGSEA, per germline. The CDR3 sequence is CSVEDGRGGYTF. The CDR3 region has the DNA TGCAGCGTTGAAGATGGGCGGGGTGGCTACACCTTC. Full variable domain (rest looked up from reference TRBV29-1 and TRBJ1-2): SAVISQKPSRDICQRGTSLTIQCQVDSQVTMMFWYRQQPGQSLTLIATANQGSEATYESGFVIDKFPISRPNLTFSTLTVSNMSPEDSSIYLCSVEDGRGGYTFGSGTRLTVV.

CDR3 sequence reads: CSVKGVQGEASSYNEQFF. DNA of the CDR3: TGCAGCGTCAAGGGTGTGCAAGGGGAGGCCAGCTCCTACAATGAGCAGTTCTTC. The chain links TRBV29-1 to TRBJ2-1; possible D gene TRBD2, 6 bases. Trimming pared 6 bases from V and 0 bases from J, leaving 24 bases between. The CDR3 contains 18 residues. CDR1 SQVTM and CDR2 ANQGSEA come from the germline V gene.

This clone was recorded a few times. The chain carries TRBV29-1 and TRBJ2-3; D gene uncertain. V was shortened by 6 bases and J by 4 bases, with 8 bases between the two germline ends. The CDR3 is made up of 11 amino acids. Germline CDR1 reads SQVTM; CDR2 reads ANQGSEA. In DNA form, the CDR3 reads TGCAGCGTACGATTGGCAGATACGCAGTATTTT. It is translated as CSVRLADTQYF.

The chain employs TRBV7-9 and TRBJ2-5; 7 nucleotides line up with TRBD1. Trimming at V came to 4 bases and at J to 4 bases, leaving 0 bases not matched to a gene. Germline CDR1 SEHNR, CDR2 FQNEAQ (reference sequence). The CDR3 has 12 amino acids. CDR3 sequence: CASSYRGETQYF. Here the CDR3 DNA reads TGTGCCAGCAGCTACAGGGGAGAGACCCAGTACTTC.

This chain connects TRBV5-1 to TRBJ2-1, with TRBD2 matching over 8 bases. Germline V gene lookup returns CDR1 SGHRS and CDR2 YFSETQ. Trimming cost V 4 bases and J 4 bases; bases outside gene matches: 7. There are 15 residues in the CDR3. The CDR3 nucleotides are TGCGCCAGCAGCCCCGATCAGCGGGGGTACAATGAGCAGTTCTTC. This gives the protein CASSPDQRGYNEQFF.

The chain joins TRBV14 to TRBJ1-6; 9 bases fit TRBD1. V dropped 5 bases and J dropped 9; count of bases not matched to a gene: 11. Germline V gene sequence: CDR1 SGHDN, CDR2 FVKESK. CDR3 length equals 16 residues. DNA of the CDR3: TGTGCCAGCAGCTCTTGGGGACAGGGCGGATTTTCACCCCTCCACTTT. The encoded protein is CASSSWGQGGFSPLHF.

This clone has just a few counts. The rearrangement uses TRBV9 and TRBJ1-6; D gene uncertain. This CDR3 spans 14 amino acids. Germline V gene data show CDR1 as SGDLS and CDR2 as YYNGEE. Trimming stripped 0 bases from V and 11 bases from J, with 12 bases between. The CDR3 spells CASSVGGIGTPLHF. In DNA, the CDR3 is TGTGCCAGCAGCGTAGGTGGGATCGGGACACCCCTCCACTTT.

The V and J genes are TRBV7-2 and TRBJ1-2; tentative D call: TRBD1 (6 bases). The germline V gene encodes CDR1 SGHTA and CDR2 FQGNSA. CDR3 length: 14 residues. Between the trimmed V and J ends, which lost 3 bases and 8 bases, there was a span of 16 bases. Here the CDR3 reads CASSFNSGDRGYTF. CDR3 bases: TGTGCCAGCAGCTTCAACTCAGGGGACCGAGGCTACACCTTC.

This clone has only a few counts. V usage is TRBV29-1 and J usage is TRBJ1-1, with D uncertain. Germline loops: CDR1 SQVTM, CDR2 ANQGSEA. V lost 5 bases and J lost 7, with 11 bases in between. CDR3 length: 11 amino acids. CDR3 amino acids: CSVHGSFEAFF. The CDR3 DNA reads TGCAGCGTTCACGGAAGTTTTGAAGCTTTCTTT.

CDR3 sequence (DNA): TGTGCCAGCAGCGGGGGGAATTCACCCCTCCACTTT. Translated, it gives CASSGGNSPLHF. V usage is TRBV9 and J usage is TRBJ1-6; the D gene is possibly TRBD1 (5 bases). The V gene lost 3 bases and the J gene lost 7 bases, with 5 bases spanning the gap. The CDR3 spans 12 residues. Germline loops: CDR1 SGDLS, CDR2 YYNGEE.

This chain joins TRBV5-8 and TRBJ1-1; 7 bases map to TRBD1. Germline V CDR1 and CDR2: SGHTS, YDEGEE. CDR3 size: 16 residues. Trimming at V came to 0 bases and at J to 4 bases, leaving 9 bases not matched to a gene. The CDR3 DNA follows: TGTGCCAGCAGCTTGGGGACAGGTGGTAGGGCCACTGAAGCTTTCTTT. Translating gives CASSLGTGGRATEAFF.

The chain joins TRBV4-1 to TRBJ2-7; 7 nucleotides agree with TRBD1. The CDR3 is 14 amino acids. The V gene's germline CDR1 is MGHRA and CDR2 YSYEKL. The V gene end was trimmed by 5 bases and the J gene end by 2 bases; junction bases not matched to a gene: 6. CDR3 sequence: CASSYPGQTYEQYF. The DNA of the CDR3 is TGCGCCAGCAGCTATCCGGGACAGACCTACGAGCAGTACTTC.

The chain recombines TRBV27 with TRBJ1-6; D possibly corresponds to TRBD1 (5 bases). V lost 2 bases and J lost 9, with 11 bases in between. CDR1 and CDR2 (germline): MNHEY, SMNVEV (reference sequence). The CDR3 sequence is 14 residues long. The CDR3 region is CASSLSGASSPLHF. The CDR3 DNA reads TGTGCCAGCAGTTTAAGCGGGGCGAGTTCACCCCTCCACTTT.

The CDR3 nucleotides are TGTGCCAGCAGCCTTTCTTTCAACGCACAGGGATCTGGGGCCAACGTCCTGACTTTC. This codes for CASSLSFNAQGSGANVLTF. V usage is TRBV27 and J usage is TRBJ2-6; D is possibly TRBD1 (6 bases). The germline gives CDR1 MNHEY, CDR2 SMNVEV (reference sequence). V lost 6 bases to trimming and J lost 1 base, with 22 bases between them. The CDR3 length is 19 residues. The full variable domain, with the rest looked up from reference TRBV27 and TRBJ2-6, is EAQVTQNPRYLITVTGKKLTVTCSQNMNHEYMSWYRQDPGLGLRQIYYSMNVEVTDKGDVPEGYKVSRKEKRNFPLILESPSPNQTSLYFCASSLSFNAQGSGANVLTFGAGSRLTVL.

The chain combines TRBV14 with TRBJ1-2; no reliable D call. The length of the CDR3 is 13 residues. Germline CDR1 reads SGHDN; CDR2 reads FVKESK. Between the trimmed V and J ends, which lost 4 bases and 4 bases, there was a span of 10 bases. The CDR3 nucleotides read TGTGCCAGCAGCCCGAACAGCGGCTATGGCTACACCTTC. It is translated as CASSPNSGYGYTF.